This T cell receptor (beta chain) was retrieved from a study of pediatric ulcerative colitis. Sequencing depth was up to 500,000 reads per sample. Only in-frame clones appear in the TCRdb table, and some are missing; sequencing was by immunoSEQ multiplex PCR. The sample has 64,000 or so clones; 70% to 85% are singletons. The CDR3 extends over 13 amino acids. Germline V lookup: CDR1 GTSNPN, CDR2 SVGIG (reference sequence). The germline V and J ends were trimmed by 6 bases and 1 base, with 9 bases remaining between them. This chain connects TRBV30 to TRBJ1-4; unclear D gene. Sequencing was done on a sample of blood. This receptor was identified in a boy between 10 and 17 years old with moderate ulcerative colitis. The CDR3 DNA reads TGTGCCTGTCACAGACTAACTAATGAAAAACTGTTTTTT. The encoded protein is CACHRLTNEKLFF.